Below, 30 T cell receptor beta chains from the same sample are listed, as sequenced in a study of response to subunit inactivated influenza vaccine. TCRdb recomputed calls from the RT-PCR reads with MiXCR, one row per CDR3 protein. The sample contains a few hundred thousand distinct CDR3 sequences, 12% of which appear only once. The sample here was non-naive T cells sorted from PBMCs, taken 14 to 15 days before vaccination. These receptors all come from a man in his forties or fifties who received an inactivated influenza vaccine.

The rearrangement links TRBV11-3 to TRBJ2-2; D is possibly TRBD2 (5 bases). Trimming left V 1 base short and J 6 bases short, with 15 bases between. From germline, CDR1 is SGHNT and CDR2 YENEEA. The CDR3 is made up of 16 amino acids. The CDR3 DNA reads as TGTGCCAGCAGCTTAGTCGGGCTAGCTGGCCCCGGGGAGCTGTTTTTT. As protein: CASSLVGLAGPGELFF.

The chain uses TRBV18 and TRBJ2-1; TRBD2 matches at 7 bases. Losses at the gene ends were 3 bases for V and 10 bases for J; bases not matched to a gene: 6. This CDR3 is 13 amino acids long. Germline-derived CDR1 and CDR2 are KGHSH and LQKENI. CDR3 coding DNA: TGTGCCAGCTCACCGAACGCGGGGGACGAGCAGTTCTTC. Translated, it gives CASSPNAGDEQFF.

This clonotype was counted ten times or more. The rearrangement joins TRBV20-1 to TRBJ2-7, with no clear D. Germline V lookup: CDR1 DFQATT, CDR2 SNEGSKA (reference sequence). V dropped 7 bases and J dropped 4 bases, with 17 bases sitting between them. The CDR3 has 13 amino acids. The CDR3 loop reads CSVLELGKYEQYF. CDR3 DNA sequence: TGCAGTGTACTTGAACTGGGGAAATACGAGCAGTACTTC.

This clonotype occurred a few times. This may be a read error: a much more frequent sequence differs by one nucleotide. The gene calls are TRBV10-1 and TRBJ2-2; D gene ambiguous. CDR1 WNHNN and CDR2 SYGVQD come from the germline V gene (reference sequence). This CDR3 is built from 14 residues. CDR3 residues: CTSSEFLNTGELFF. DNA for the CDR3: TGCACCAGCAGTGAGTTTCTGAACACCGGGGAGCTGTTTTTT.

V is TRBV10-2 and J is TRBJ1-2; no firm D call. Trimming shortened V by 7 bases and J by 2 bases, and 14 bases separated the two germline ends. This CDR3 comprises 14 residues. Germline V CDR1 and CDR2: WSHSY, SAAADI. The DNA for the CDR3 is TGCGCCAGCACAACATCTCCGGCCAACTATGGCTACACCTTC. Translation gives CASTTSPANYGYTF.

Ten or more counts support this clonotype. The rearrangement uses TRBV30 and TRBJ2-1; 11 bases line up with TRBD2. V shed 4 bases and J 9 bases; nucleotides not matched to a gene: 5. The CDR3 runs 13 residues. CDR1 GTSNPN and CDR2 SVGIG come from the germline V gene (reference sequence). The CDR3 bases are TGTGCCTGGACGACTAGCGGGATGGGTGAGCAGTTCTTC. Protein sequence: CAWTTSGMGEQFF.

This clonotype was recorded at least ten times. This rearrangement joins TRBV7-8 to TRBJ2-5; perhaps TRBD2 as D (5 bases). CDR1 SGHVS and CDR2 FQNEAQ come from the germline V gene. The germline V and J ends were trimmed by 2 bases and 4 bases, with 11 bases remaining between them. CDR3 length: 14 residues. CDR3 nucleotides: TGTGCCAGCAGCTTATTTAGCGTTCTAGAGACCCAGTACTTC. Its translation is CASSLFSVLETQYF.

This clonotype has a count of ten or more. The rearrangement uses TRBV4-2 and TRBJ2-7; a weak D match, TRBD2 (6 bases). The CDR3 extends over 14 amino acids. V lost 3 bases, J lost 2 bases, and 11 bases lay in between. Germline loops: CDR1 LGHNA, CDR2 YNFKEQ. CDR3 bases: TGTGCCAGCAGCCATCTAGCGCCCACCTACGAGCAGTACTTC. It specifies CASSHLAPTYEQYF.

In its sample, this clonotype was seen a few times. V usage is TRBV11-2 and J usage is TRBJ1-4; possible D gene TRBD1, 6 bases. The V gene lost 5 bases and the J gene lost 8 bases, with 18 bases spanning the gap. CDR3 length: 15 amino acids. Germline loops: CDR1 SGHAT, CDR2 FQNNGV. This CDR3 is CASSGRDTPDEKLFF. The CDR3 nucleotides read TGTGCCAGCAGCGGCCGGGACACCCCTGACGAAAAACTGTTTTTT.

This clonotype was recorded many times. The chain couples TRBV29-1 to TRBJ2-7, with D possibly TRBD1 on 6 matching bases. CDR1 is SQVTM, CDR2 ANQGSEA, per germline. Trimming stripped 2 bases from V and 2 bases from J, with 16 bases between. The CDR3 loop spans 15 amino acids. For the CDR3, the DNA is TGCAGCGTTGAATTCCCAGGGGCACCTCCCTACGAGCAGTACTTC. Translated, it gives CSVEFPGAPPYEQYF.

The V gene is TRBV7-9, the J gene TRBJ1-5, with D perhaps matching TRBD1 (6 bases). Germline CDR1 reads SEHNR; CDR2 reads FQNEAQ (reference sequence). The CDR3 covers 15 residues. The V gene lost 5 bases and the J gene lost 9 bases, with 20 bases spanning the gap. The CDR3 protein is CASSRGRGGSGPQHF. As DNA, the CDR3 is TGTGCCAGCAGCCGGGGCAGGGGCGGCTCTGGGCCCCAGCATTTT.

There are a few counts of this clonotype. The chain recombines TRBV27 with TRBJ1-2; 7 bases are shared with TRBD1. Losses at the gene ends were 1 base for V and 6 bases for J; bases not matched to a gene: 14. This CDR3 has 17 residues. The germline V gene encodes CDR1 MNHEY and CDR2 SMNVEV (reference sequence). DNA of the CDR3: TGTGCCAGCAGTTTATTCGGGCCACAGGGGACCGCTCATGGCTACACCTTC. It encodes CASSLFGPQGTAHGYTF.

The chain is built from TRBV20-1 and TRBJ1-5; D is unresolved. The V gene lost 6 bases and the J gene lost 0 bases, with 9 bases spanning the gap. The CDR3 is 13 amino acids. Germline V lookup: CDR1 DFQATT, CDR2 SNEGSKA (reference sequence). This chain's CDR3 is CSAGSVSNQPQHF. The CDR3 nucleotides read TGCAGTGCCGGGTCGGTTAGCAATCAGCCCCAGCATTTT.

This clonotype was detected a few times. The rearrangement links TRBV6-1 to TRBJ1-6, with TRBD1 as a possible D gene (5 bases). With 7 bases removed from V and 0 bases from J, the gap between germline ends came to 13 bases. The CDR3 runs 16 residues. CDR1 is MNHNS, CDR2 SASEGT, per germline. The CDR3 protein is CASTATVSSYNSPLHF. The CDR3 DNA reads TGTGCCAGCACTGCGACAGTTAGCTCCTATAATTCACCCCTCCACTTT.

This clonotype was found many times. The chain links TRBV6-2 or TRBV6-3 to TRBJ1-1, with 7 bases identical to TRBD1. V shed 6 bases and J 4 bases; nucleotides not matched to a gene: 14. This CDR3 is built from 16 residues. Looked up from germline, CDR1 is MNHEY and CDR2 is SVGEGT. The DNA of the CDR3 is TGTGCCAGCAGCCACCGCAACACAGGGGCCCTCACTGAAGCTTTCTTT. It specifies CASSHRNTGALTEAFF.

The chain joins TRBV7-2 to TRBJ2-5; 9 nucleotides align to TRBD2. The CDR3 spans 18 residues. V lost 0 bases, J lost 6 bases, and 14 bases stayed unmatched. CDR1 is SGHTA and CDR2 is FQGNSA in the germline V gene. The CDR3 DNA is TGTGCCAGCAGCTTAGCGGTAGGGCTAGCGGGACGGTCCAAGACCCAGTACTTC. This gives the protein CASSLAVGLAGRSKTQYF.

The CDR3 DNA follows: TGCGCCAGCAGCCAAGGTCCAGCGGGGGGGAGGGAGACCCAGTACTTC. The encoded protein is CASSQGPAGGRETQYF. The rearrangement links TRBV4-1 to TRBJ2-5, with 10 bases that match TRBD2. Per germline, CDR1 MGHRA and CDR2 YSYEKL. The CDR3 loop spans 16 amino acids. J was trimmed by 5 bases and V by 1 base; bases with no gene match: 7.

The chain couples TRBV6-1 to TRBJ2-1; 11 bases fit TRBD2. With 2 bases clipped from V and 4 bases from J, the junction kept 7 bases outside the gene matches. This CDR3 region has 17 residues. Looked up from germline, CDR1 is MNHNS and CDR2 is SASEGT. This chain's CDR3 is CASSETAGLAAYNEQFF. In nucleotides, the CDR3 is TGTGCCAGCAGTGAAACGGCGGGACTAGCGGCTTACAATGAGCAGTTCTTC.

The chain joins TRBV19 to TRBJ2-3; perhaps TRBD2 as D (6 bases). V was pared by 0 bases and J by 6 bases, with 10 bases between. The CDR3 loop spans 14 amino acids. In germline, CDR1 is LNHDA, CDR2 SQIVND (reference sequence). The CDR3 DNA reads as TGTGCCAGTAGTATAGACTACCGGGGGGATACGCAGTATTTT. Translating it yields CASSIDYRGDTQYF.

This clonotype has more than one count but fewer than ten. V gene TRBV2 combines with J gene TRBJ2-7, with 7 nucleotides matching TRBD1. Looked up from germline, CDR1 is SNHLY and CDR2 is FYNNEI. Trimming removed 7 bases from V and 3 bases from J; junction bases left unmatched: 9. The CDR3 is 14 residues long. The CDR3, as DNA: TGTGCCAGCAACTCGGGTACAGGGGACTACGAGCAGTACTTC. Protein sequence: CASNSGTGDYEQYF. Filled out from reference TRBV2 and TRBJ2-7, the complete variable domain reads EPEVTQTPSHQVTQMGQEVILRCVPISNHLYFYWYRQILGQKVEFLVSFYNNEISEKSEIFDDQFSVERPDGSNFTLKIRSTKLEDSAMYFCASNSGTGDYEQYFGPGTRLTVT.

The rearrangement joins TRBV2 to TRBJ2-4, with D possibly TRBD2 on 7 matching bases. This CDR3 has 15 amino acids. V lost 11 bases and J lost 1, with 18 bases in between. The germline V gene encodes CDR1 SNHLY and CDR2 FYNNEI. As DNA, the CDR3 is TGTGCCCGGAGGGGGGGCGCGGACGCCAAAAACATTCAGTACTTC. Translating gives CARRGGADAKNIQYF.

The sample holds a few counts of this clonotype. The rearrangement uses TRBV20-1 and TRBJ1-1, with D possibly TRBD1 on 5 matching bases. Germline CDR1 DFQATT, CDR2 SNEGSKA (reference sequence). There are 14 residues in the CDR3. V dropped 1 base and J dropped 1 base, with 10 bases sitting between them. CDR3 DNA: TGCAGTGCTAGAGTCCTGCAGGGGAACACTGAAGCTTTCTTT. Encoded protein: CSARVLQGNTEAFF.

This clonotype appeared a few times. V and J are TRBV6-5 and TRBJ2-3; a possible D gene is TRBD2 (6 bases). Germline V gives CDR1 MNHEY, CDR2 SVGAGI. Deletions cut 0 bases from V and 6 bases from J, with 13 bases between. The CDR3 is made up of 15 amino acids. In nucleotides, the CDR3 is TGTGCCAGCAGTTACTCGACTAGAATGAGGGATACGCAGTATTTT. Its translation is CASSYSTRMRDTQYF.

This clonotype was counted only a few times. In DNA form, the CDR3 reads TGTGCCACCAGCGCCTTTAGCGGAACGAACACCGGGGAGCTGTTTTTT. This translates into CATSAFSGTNTGELFF. This chain connects TRBV15 to TRBJ2-2; maybe TRBD2 (6 bases). The CDR3 is 16 amino acids. Trimming took 5 bases from V and 0 from J, leaving 13 bases between them. Looked up from germline, CDR1 is LNHNV and CDR2 is YYDKDF (reference sequence).

This clonotype was counted only a few times. The chain joins TRBV30 to TRBJ1-2; TRBD1 might be the D (5 bases). This CDR3 has 13 amino acids. Germline values: CDR1 GTSNPN, CDR2 SVGIG (reference sequence). V was trimmed by 2 bases and J by 4 bases, leaving 11 bases between them. The CDR3, as DNA: TGTGCCTGGAGTCGACAGCGTGGCTATGGCTACACCTTC. Protein product: CAWSRQRGYGYTF.

V and J are TRBV7-8 and TRBJ2-7; no definite D call. The CDR3 sequence is 16 residues long. In germline, CDR1 is SGHVS, CDR2 FQNEAQ. The V end was cut by 4 bases, the J end by 0 bases, with 16 bases between. The CDR3 region is CASSSALMGSSYEQYF. The CDR3 DNA follows: TGTGCCAGCAGCTCGGCTTTAATGGGGTCCTCCTACGAGCAGTACTTC.

This clonotype was seen many times. The J gene is TRBJ2-3, the V gene TRBV7-9; TRBD2 agrees at 7 bases. CDR1 is SEHNR, CDR2 FQNEAQ, per germline (reference sequence). The CDR3 covers 14 residues. Trimming cost V 3 bases and J 2 bases; bases outside gene matches: 2. The CDR3 nucleotides read TGTGCCAGCAGCTTTGGGACTAACACAGATACGCAGTATTTT. This sequence encodes CASSFGTNTDTQYF.

This clonotype showed up just a few times. The chain recombines TRBV5-6 with TRBJ2-3; a possible D gene is TRBD1 (5 bases). Germline V gives CDR1 SGHDT, CDR2 YYEEEE. This CDR3 region has 19 residues. V lost 0 bases to trimming and J lost 6 bases, with 26 bases between them. In DNA form, the CDR3 reads TGTGCCAGCAGCTTGGGTTATGGGGTTAGGGGTTATTCCAGGGATACGCAGTATTTT. Protein product: CASSLGYGVRGYSRDTQYF. Drawing the rest from reference TRBV5-6 and TRBJ2-3, the complete variable domain is DAGVTQSPTHLIKTRGQQVTLRCSPKSGHDTVSWYQQALGQGPQFIFQYYEEEERQRGNFPDRFSGHQFPNYSSELNVNALLLGDSALYLCASSLGYGVRGYSRDTQYFGPGTRLTVL.

This clonotype was recorded many times. V is TRBV12-3 or TRBV12-4 and J is TRBJ2-3, with 11 bases matching TRBD2. The ends lost 2 bases at V and 3 bases at J; junction bases unmatched: 1. The CDR3 extends over 15 amino acids. For the CDR3, the DNA is TGTGCCAGCAGTTTAACTAGCGGGAGAACAGATACGCAGTATTTT. Residues: CASSLTSGRTDTQYF.

DNA for the CDR3: TGCGCCAGCAGCCAAGGGGACAGTCGGACCGGGGAGCTGTTTTTT. Protein product: CASSQGDSRTGELFF. The chain recombines TRBV4-3 with TRBJ2-2; 7 nucleotides line up with TRBD1. This CDR3 spans 15 amino acids. Per germline, CDR1 LGHNA and CDR2 YSLEER. Trimming cost V 1 base and J 5 bases; bases outside gene matches: 4.